What follows are 9 T cell receptor beta chains derived from one specimen sequenced in a study of T cell responses to AZD1222 COVID-19 vaccine. Profiling relied on immunoSEQ multiplex PCR, and the TCRdb table lists in-frame clones only, not all of them. The table lists around 78,000 clones, roughly 90% of them singletons. The specimen comprised peripheral blood, sampled 28 days after the second AZD1222 dose. The origin of the receptors is an adult who received the AZD1222 COVID-19 vaccine.

The J gene is TRBJ1-1, the V gene TRBV4-3; the match to TRBD1 covers 10 bases. CDR1 is LGHNA and CDR2 is YSLEER in the germline V gene. This CDR3 has 20 residues. V gave up 3 bases and J gave up 5 bases; unmatched junction bases: 21. CDR3 sequence reads: CASSHPTIGQGGITRTEAFF. CDR3 coding DNA: TGCGCCAGCAGCCACCCGACGATTGGACAGGGGGGGATTACGAGGACTGAAGCTTTCTTT.

The rearrangement uses TRBV7-9 and TRBJ2-3; D possibly matches TRBD1 or TRBD2 (6 bases each). Germline CDR1 reads SEHNR; CDR2 reads FQNEAQ (reference sequence). The CDR3 has 18 residues. The V end was cut by 5 bases, the J end by 1 base, with 22 bases between. Written as DNA, the CDR3 is TGTGCCAGCAGCCCCCCCGGGGGCCCGGGGGTCGGCACAGATACGCAGTATTTT. Translating gives CASSPPGGPGVGTDTQYF.

The chain combines TRBV6-5 with TRBJ1-4; D ambiguous. Between the trimmed V and J ends, which lost 5 bases and 5 bases, there was a span of 12 bases. Germline-derived CDR1 and CDR2 are MNHEY and SVGAGI. This CDR3 has 14 amino acids. The CDR3 nucleotides are TGTGCCAGCAGTCTTGGAGTGACCAATGAAAAACTGTTTTTT. Its protein is CASSLGVTNEKLFF.

V gene TRBV9 combines with J gene TRBJ1-6, with TRBD1 matching 9 bases. Looked up from germline, CDR1 is SGDLS and CDR2 is YYNGEE. CDR3 size: 15 residues. V was pared by 3 bases and J by 7 bases, with 5 bases of the junction left unmatched. CDR3 in DNA: TGTGCCAGCAGCGCGACGGGACAGGGAAATTCACCCCTCCACTTT. It specifies CASSATGQGNSPLHF.

The V and J genes are TRBV4-2 and TRBJ1-5, with 9 bases identical to TRBD1. The CDR3 is 16 residues long. Germline V CDR1 and CDR2: LGHNA, YNFKEQ. With V trimmed by 4 bases and J by 3 bases, 7 bases remained unmatched. CDR3 coding DNA: TGTGCCAGCAGCCCAATTCTACAGGGGGCCAATCAGCCCCAGCATTTT. Translating gives CASSPILQGANQPQHF.

The genes are TRBV4-1 and TRBJ2-7; 10 nucleotides match TRBD2. This CDR3 has 14 amino acids. Germline assignment: CDR1 MGHRA and CDR2 YSYEKL. V lost 5 bases and J lost 3; bases outside the gene matches: 4. The DNA for the CDR3 is TGCGCCAGCAGCACGTTAGCGGGGGGCTACGAGCAGTACTTC. This gives the protein CASSTLAGGYEQYF.

This chain uses TRBV5-4 with TRBJ2-7, with 8 nucleotides matching TRBD1. CDR1 is SGHNT and CDR2 is YYREEE in the germline V gene (reference sequence). V gave up 3 bases and J gave up 6 bases; unmatched junction bases: 14. The CDR3 spans 16 residues. CDR3 sequence: CASSSPSTGDVAEQYF. The CDR3 DNA reads TGTGCCAGCAGCTCCCCCTCGACAGGGGATGTTGCCGAGCAGTACTTC.

The chain has TRBV9 and TRBJ2-3; either TRBD1 or TRBD2 may supply D (5 bases each). Deletions cut 0 bases from V and 0 bases from J, with 8 bases between. Germline assignment: CDR1 SGDLS and CDR2 YYNGEE. This CDR3 has 15 residues. CDR3 bases: TGTGCCAGCAGCGTAGTGGGGGTTAGCACAGATACGCAGTATTTT. Its protein is CASSVVGVSTDTQYF.

The J gene is TRBJ2-1, the V gene TRBV2, with D maybe TRBD1 (6 bases). CDR1 and CDR2 (germline): SNHLY, FYNNEI. The CDR3 loop spans 15 amino acids. Trimming cost V 8 bases and J 2 bases, with 16 bases left between them. The CDR3: CASVVEQGPYNEQFF. The CDR3 nucleotides read TGTGCCAGCGTGGTTGAGCAGGGGCCCTACAATGAGCAGTTCTTC.